This entry lists 2 T cell receptor beta chains sequenced from one sample in a study of beta chain features in type 1 diabetes. Isolated RNA was reverse transcribed in full, so expressed TCRB transcripts were sequenced. Profiling relied on immunoSEQ multiplex PCR, and the TCRdb table lists in-frame clones only, not all of them. The repertoire holds a few hundred thousand clones, with about 30% as singletons. The source material was naive CD4+ T cells from blood. Every receptor here comes from a young man in good health.

The V gene is TRBV23-1, the J gene TRBJ2-3; D unresolved. TRBV23-1 is recorded as an ORF, its role being uncertain. Trimming stripped 6 bases from V and 4 bases from J, with 8 bases between. This CDR3 comprises 12 residues. The CDR3 bases are TGCGCCAGCAGCCTTAACGCAGATACGCAGTATTTT. It translates to CASSLNADTQYF.

This chain links TRBV30 with TRBJ2-7, with 10 bases lining up with TRBD1. Per the germline V gene, CDR1 is GTSNPN and CDR2 is SVGIG (reference sequence). This CDR3 region has 16 residues. V lost 4 bases to trimming and J lost 0 bases; unmatched junction nucleotides: 9. In nucleotides, the CDR3 is TGTGCCTGGACCCGAGACAGGGGGCCGAGCTCCTACGAGCAGTACTTC. Amino acid sequence: CAWTRDRGPSSYEQYF.